Listed below are T cell receptor beta chains from one sample, sequenced in a study of blood T cells in healthy people across ages. TCRdb used MiXCR to reprocess the 5' RACE reads, holding one entry per CDR3 protein. The sample yields about 1.4 million distinct CDR3 sequences, 59% seen once. The sequenced material came from blood. Source of these receptors: a man aged 18 to 30 in good health. The CDR3 runs from the conserved cysteine through the conserved F or W. Each record gives: CDR3 DNA, CDR3 protein, V gene, D gene, J gene, clone size. A D gene is named only where the DNA matches it firmly. Where a row states a size, it is once, few, many or the class of an expanded clone; other rows omit it.

DNA: TGTGCCAGCAGCCCGAGCGCGACGAGTTTTAACTATGGCTACACCTTC; CDR3: CASSPSATSFNYGYTF; V: TRBV7-2; D: -; J: TRBJ1-2; size: -
DNA: TGTGCCAGCAGCTCCCTCGGATTAGCGCGTAACAATGAGCAGTTCTTC; CDR3: CASSSLGLARNNEQFF; V: TRBV7-6; D: -; J: TRBJ2-1; size: few
DNA: TGTGCCAGCAGCCAAGCTGGGGACGAGCAGTACTTC; CDR3: CASSQAGDEQYF; V: TRBV14; D: -; J: TRBJ2-7; size: few
DNA: TGTGCCAGCAGCAAAATGGGCAGGGTAACCAATGAGCAGTTCTTC; CDR3: CASSKMGRVTNEQFF; V: TRBV28; D: -; J: TRBJ2-1; size: -
DNA: TGTGCCAGCAGTGAAAGGGGAGCCCGAGTTGAAGAGACCCAGTACTTC; CDR3: CASSERGARVEETQYF; V: TRBV2; D: -; J: TRBJ2-5; size: -
DNA: TGTGCCAGCAGTTTAAGGGACTTCTCCTACAATGAGCAGTTCTTC; CDR3: CASSLRDFSYNEQFF; V: TRBV12-3/TRBV12-4; D: -; J: TRBJ2-1; size: -
DNA: TGTGCCAGCAGTGAAGGGATGAGGACAGGGAGCGAGCAGTACTTC; CDR3: CASSEGMRTGSEQYF; V: TRBV6-1; D: TRBD1; J: TRBJ2-7; size: -
DNA: TGTGCCAGCAGCTTATATTGGGACAGGGTGGACGAGCAGTACTTC; CDR3: CASSLYWDRVDEQYF; V: TRBV7-2; D: TRBD1; J: TRBJ2-7; size: -
DNA: TGCAGTGCTAGAGATCGATGGAACCACCCCAATGAGCAGTTCTTC; CDR3: CSARDRWNHPNEQFF; V: TRBV20-1; D: -; J: TRBJ2-1; size: -
DNA: TGTGCCAGCAGCTTACACGATCCGAGGACAGGGAGGTACGAGCAGTACTTC; CDR3: CASSLHDPRTGRYEQYF; V: TRBV11-2; D: TRBD1; J: TRBJ2-7; size: -
DNA: TGTGCCAGCAGTTTTTTTGAGGGGTCGGCCTACGAGCAGTACTTC; CDR3: CASSFFEGSAYEQYF; V: TRBV27; D: -; J: TRBJ2-7; size: -
DNA: TGTGCCAGCAGTCCCGGGACTAGCAATGAGCAGTTCTTC; CDR3: CASSPGTSNEQFF; V: TRBV6-4; D: TRBD2; J: TRBJ2-1; size: many
DNA: TGCGCCAGCAGTCACTCCCTACCCGCAGGCTTAGCCAAAAACATTCAGTACTTC; CDR3: CASSHSLPAGLAKNIQYF; V: TRBV23-1; D: -; J: TRBJ2-4; size: once
DNA: TGCAGCGTTGAAGATAACAGGGGTGGCAAAAACATTCAGTACTTC; CDR3: CSVEDNRGGKNIQYF; V: TRBV29-1; D: TRBD1; J: TRBJ2-4; size: -
DNA: TGCAGCGTTGATGTAGGGGATACTGAGGTCTTTAGTCAGCCCCAGCATTTT; CDR3: CSVDVGDTEVFSQPQHF; V: TRBV29-1; D: -; J: TRBJ1-5; size: few
DNA: TGCGCCAGCAGCCAAGGCGGGATCGGTTCACCCCTCCACTTT; CDR3: CASSQGGIGSPLHF; V: TRBV4-1; D: -; J: TRBJ1-6; size: few
DNA: TGTGCCACCAGCAGCGGGGGACAGGCCTATGGCTACACCTTC; CDR3: CATSSGGQAYGYTF; V: TRBV15; D: TRBD1; J: TRBJ1-2; size: -
DNA: TGTGCCAGCAGCTTAGAGCCGAACCTGACAGGGGAGAACACTGAAGCTTTCTTT; CDR3: CASSLEPNLTGENTEAFF; V: TRBV11-3; D: TRBD1; J: TRBJ1-1; size: once
DNA: TGTGCCATCAGTGAGTCGCCGGTCGGGACAGGGGTTCAAGGGACCCAGTACTTC; CDR3: CAISESPVGTGVQGTQYF; V: TRBV10-3; D: TRBD1; J: TRBJ2-5; size: -
DNA: TGTGCCACCAGCAGACACACAGATACGCAGTATTTT; CDR3: CATSRHTDTQYF; V: TRBV15; D: -; J: TRBJ2-3; size: -
DNA: TGTGCCAGCAGCTTAATCGGGCCAGAGGACATTCAGTACTTC; CDR3: CASSLIGPEDIQYF; V: TRBV7-2; D: -; J: TRBJ2-4; size: few
DNA: TGTGCCACCAGCAGGGGACATCTCGAGCAGTACTTC; CDR3: CATSRGHLEQYF; V: TRBV15; D: -; J: TRBJ2-7; size: once
DNA: TGCAGTGCTAGGGGCAGGACCTCTCCCTCCTACGAGCAGTACTTC; CDR3: CSARGRTSPSYEQYF; V: TRBV20-1; D: -; J: TRBJ2-7; size: -
DNA: TGTGCCAGCAGACGGAGTAATGAGCAGTTCTTC; CDR3: CASRRSNEQFF; V: TRBV12-3/TRBV12-4; D: -; J: TRBJ2-1; size: few
DNA: TGTGCCAGCAGCTTAGTCGATGGCGGTGAGCAGTTCTTC; CDR3: CASSLVDGGEQFF; V: TRBV11-2; D: -; J: TRBJ2-1; size: few
DNA: TGCAGTGCTAGAGATCGAGGGGAGAGTGCTGAAAAACTGTTTTTT; CDR3: CSARDRGESAEKLFF; V: TRBV20-1; D: -; J: TRBJ1-4; size: -
DNA: TGTGCCAACAGCACACCACAGGGGGCGTCGTACGAGCAGTACTTC; CDR3: CANSTPQGASYEQYF; V: TRBV7-9; D: TRBD1; J: TRBJ2-7; size: -
DNA: TGTGCCAGCAAGGTGAGGACGGGGGGAATGAACACTGAAGCTTTCTTT; CDR3: CASKVRTGGMNTEAFF; V: TRBV28; D: -; J: TRBJ1-1; size: -
DNA: TGCAGTGCTAGAGACGGGACAGGGTATCAGCCCCAGCATTTT; CDR3: CSARDGTGYQPQHF; V: TRBV20-1; D: TRBD1; J: TRBJ1-5; size: -
DNA: TGTGCCAGCGATCCTCTGGCGGGTAGCACAGATACGCAGTATTTT; CDR3: CASDPLAGSTDTQYF; V: TRBV7-2; D: -; J: TRBJ2-3; size: -
DNA: TGTGCCAGCAGCCTCAGGCAGGGGGGGCAAAGACCTAGCACAGATACGCAGTATTTT; CDR3: CASSLRQGGQRPSTDTQYF; V: TRBV11-2; D: -; J: TRBJ2-3; size: -
DNA: TGTGCCAGCAGCGCGACACTGGACAGGGAAGCCTCCGAGCAGTACTTC; CDR3: CASSATLDREASEQYF; V: TRBV7-2; D: TRBD1; J: TRBJ2-7; size: -
DNA: TGCAGTGCTAGCCCCGCCAGGGGTACCTACGAGCAGTACTTC; CDR3: CSASPARGTYEQYF; V: TRBV20-1; D: -; J: TRBJ2-7; size: -
DNA: TGTGCCAGCAGCTTGGACAGGCACCTGAGGTACTTC; CDR3: CASSLDRHLRYF; V: TRBV11-2; D: TRBD1; J: TRBJ2-7; size: -
DNA: TGTGCCAGCAGCCTAAATGAGGAGACCCAGTACTTC; CDR3: CASSLNEETQYF; V: TRBV6-2/TRBV6-3; D: -; J: TRBJ2-5; size: few
DNA: TGTGCCAGCAGCCTAAGACCGTCTGGGGCCAACGTCCTGACTTTC; CDR3: CASSLRPSGANVLTF; V: TRBV6-5; D: -; J: TRBJ2-6; size: -
DNA: TGTGCCAGCAGCCAACCCCCCGGGACTACTAGCACAGATACGCAGTATTTT; CDR3: CASSQPPGTTSTDTQYF; V: TRBV7-9; D: TRBD2; J: TRBJ2-3; size: few
DNA: TGTGCCAGCAGCCAAGTGGGGAGCCAGGAGAGCTACACCTTC; CDR3: CASSQVGSQESYTF; V: TRBV4-2; D: -; J: TRBJ1-2; size: -
DNA: TGCGCCAGCAGCCCTAGCGGGAGGGTTAGCACAGATACGCAGTATTTT; CDR3: CASSPSGRVSTDTQYF; V: TRBV4-1; D: TRBD2; J: TRBJ2-3; size: few
DNA: TGTGCCAGCAGCCCCTTGGGGGGACTAGCGCGCGAGCAGTACTTC; CDR3: CASSPLGGLAREQYF; V: TRBV7-2; D: TRBD2; J: TRBJ2-7; size: -
DNA: TGCAGTGCCAGAAACCGGGACTACTCCTACAATGAGCAGTTCTTC; CDR3: CSARNRDYSYNEQFF; V: TRBV20-1; D: TRBD2; J: TRBJ2-1; size: -
DNA: TGCGCCAGTGCCCCGGGACAGGGGGCTTTCTACGAGCAGTACTTC; CDR3: CASAPGQGAFYEQYF; V: TRBV5-1; D: TRBD1; J: TRBJ2-7; size: -
DNA: TGTGCCAGCACCGACTCCGGTGAGGGGGTCTACGAGCAGTACTTC; CDR3: CASTDSGEGVYEQYF; V: TRBV6-6; D: -; J: TRBJ2-7; size: -
DNA: TGCAGTGCAACCGGGACTAGCGGGGTGCGGGAGCAGTACTTC; CDR3: CSATGTSGVREQYF; V: TRBV20-1; D: TRBD2; J: TRBJ2-7; size: few
DNA: TGTGCCAGCAGCCCTAGCGGGAGGGCTATAAAAGATACGCAGTATTTT; CDR3: CASSPSGRAIKDTQYF; V: TRBV6-2/TRBV6-3; D: TRBD2; J: TRBJ2-3; size: -
DNA: TGCAGTGCGAAAGACTGGGACAGGGGGAGGGAGACCCAGTACTTC; CDR3: CSAKDWDRGRETQYF; V: TRBV20-1; D: TRBD1; J: TRBJ2-5; size: few
DNA: TGTGCCAGCAGTTTAGGGGGCGGAACCGGGGAGCTGTTTTTT; CDR3: CASSLGGGTGELFF; V: TRBV12-3/TRBV12-4; D: -; J: TRBJ2-2; size: -
DNA: TGTGCCAGCAGAGAGACAGGGGCGTCTTACAATGAGCAGTACTTC; CDR3: CASRETGASYNEQYF; V: TRBV14; D: TRBD1; J: TRBJ2-7; size: -
DNA: TGTGCCAGCAGCCTCTTGACATCCCCATCTAACTATGGCTACACCTTC; CDR3: CASSLLTSPSNYGYTF; V: TRBV7-4; D: -; J: TRBJ1-2; size: -
DNA: TGTGCCAGCAGCTTAGCGAGTGAGCAGTTCTTC; CDR3: CASSLASEQFF; V: TRBV7-9; D: -; J: TRBJ2-1; size: many
DNA: TGTGCCAGCAGTTTAAAGGTCCCCGGACTAAATTACGAGCAGTACTTC; CDR3: CASSLKVPGLNYEQYF; V: TRBV12-3/TRBV12-4; D: -; J: TRBJ2-7; size: -
DNA: TGCAGCGTTGAAGATGATCGGGGGGGTGAAGCTTTCTTT; CDR3: CSVEDDRGGEAFF; V: TRBV29-1; D: -; J: TRBJ1-1; size: -
DNA: TGTGCCAGCAGCTACCCGACAGATCTGTCTGGGGCCAACGTCCTGACTTTC; CDR3: CASSYPTDLSGANVLTF; V: TRBV5-8; D: -; J: TRBJ2-6; size: -
DNA: TGTGCCAGCAGTTACTCGAGGTGGACAGAAAGGTCTAGCTCCTATAATTCACCCCTCCACTTT; CDR3: CASSYSRWTERSSSYNSPLHF; V: TRBV6-5; D: -; J: TRBJ1-6; size: -